This TCR beta chain stems from a study of human T cells and chemical hapten exposure. TCRdb re-called the RACE reads with MiXCR, one entry per CDR3 protein. The sample gives over 50,000 distinct CDR3 sequences, approximately 9.9% of which show up once; under 2% is in the top ten. The sample's time point: patch test 1, 2 weeks after DPC sensitization. Treatment reported: therapeutic diphenylcyclopropenone sensitization with weekly scalp DPC. Total RNA came from unfractionated whole blood. This CDR3 comprises 13 residues. V shed 7 bases and J shed 3 bases, with 14 bases lying between them. From germline, CDR1 is SQVTM and CDR2 ANQGSEA.

The sequenced sample was whole blood, obtained in connection with sensitization to the hapten diphenylcyclopropenone (DPC). The chain employs TRBV29-1 and TRBJ2-3, with a tentative D call TRBD1 (5 bases). The TCR originated in a middle-aged woman with alopecia areata. Some clones in this sample may be carry-over from other donors' samples. The CDR3 loop is CSADSKGTDTQYF. The CDR3 region has the DNA TGCAGCGCCGACTCAAAGGGGACAGATACGCAGTATTTT.